The 30 T cell receptor beta chains presented below share a single source sample, sequenced in a study of regulatory T cells in long-lasting Graves disease. The time point here: newly diagnosed GD, antithyroid drugs for less than 3 months. From RNA extracted from PBMCs, the TCR library was made. The authors built TCR beta libraries using iRepertoire HTBI primers and Arm-PCR of CDR3 regions. In TCRdb, the multiplex PCR reads were re-called with MiXCR into one record per CDR3 protein. The table includes about 370,000 distinct CDR3 sequences, less than 20% detected once. The sample here was peripheral blood mononuclear cells (PBMCs), taken at new diagnosis, from a patient treated with antithyroid drugs. All receptors come from a female donor with Graves disease.

This clonotype was recorded a few times. This chain joins TRBV30 and TRBJ2-7, with D possibly being TRBD2 (6 bases). The V end was cut by 1 base, the J end by 3 bases, with 19 bases between. From germline, CDR1 is GTSNPN and CDR2 SVGIG (reference sequence). The CDR3 length is 16 residues. CDR3 bases: TGTGCCTGGAGTGCCCTCAGGGACTGGTGGGGCTACGAGCAGTACTTC. As protein: CAWSALRDWWGYEQYF.

This clonotype was counted only a few times. This chain connects TRBV19 to TRBJ2-1; the match to TRBD2 covers 10 bases. CDR1 is LNHDA, CDR2 SQIVND, per germline (reference sequence). Losses at the gene ends were 5 bases for V and 1 base for J; bases not matched to a gene: 5. The CDR3 sequence is 16 residues long. CDR3 nucleotides: TGTGCCAGTAGTGTTCTAGCGGGAGTTTCCTACAATGAGCAGTTCTTC. Protein: CASSVLAGVSYNEQFF.

The chain carries TRBV5-1 and TRBJ1-6, with D tentatively TRBD1 (5 bases). Trimming took off 2 bases at V and 16 bases at J, with 19 bases between the two ends. CDR1 and CDR2 (germline): SGHRS, YFSETQ. The CDR3 spans 14 residues. For the CDR3, the DNA is TGCGCCAGCAGCTTAGTGGACGGAGGACATATTCTCCACTTT. It codes for CASSLVDGGHILHF.

The CDR3 region has the DNA TGTGCCATCAGATGGACAGGGACCACAGATACGCAGTATTTT. Its protein product is CAIRWTGTTDTQYF. The rearrangement links TRBV10-3 to TRBJ2-3; 8 nucleotides line up with TRBD1. The CDR3 runs to 14 residues. Losses at the gene ends were 6 bases for V and 2 bases for J; bases not matched to a gene: 4. The V gene's germline CDR1 is ENHRY and CDR2 SYGVKD.

The chain carries TRBV30 and TRBJ2-7; a weak D match, TRBD1 (6 bases). The ends were cut back, 2 bases at V and 1 base at J, with 12 bases in the middle. The CDR3 consists of 14 residues. From germline, CDR1 is GTSNPN and CDR2 SVGIG (reference sequence). The CDR3 nucleotides are TGTGCCTGGAGTATCGGCAGGGGTTCCTACGAGCAGTACTTC. Translation: CAWSIGRGSYEQYF. The variable domain in full, with the rest retrieved from reference TRBV30 and TRBJ2-7, is SQTIHQWPATLVQPVGSPLSLECTVEGTSNPNLYWYRQAAGRGLQLLFYSVGIGQISSEVPQNLSASRPQDRQFILSSKKLLLSDSGFYLCAWSIGRGSYEQYFGPGTRLTVT.

This clonotype was detected many times. The rearrangement uses TRBV28 and TRBJ2-1, with 8 bases fitting TRBD1. This CDR3 has 18 amino acids. Germline CDR1 and CDR2: MDHEN and SYDVKM. After removal of 7 bases from V and 8 bases from J, the junction contained 22 bases not matched to a gene. CDR3 residues: CASKPPFGQGKSWYEQFF. The CDR3, as DNA: TGTGCCAGCAAACCACCGTTCGGACAGGGAAAATCATGGTATGAGCAGTTCTTC.

This clonotype was recorded at least ten times. V usage is TRBV6-2 or TRBV6-3 and J usage is TRBJ2-7, with TRBD1 as a possible D gene (6 bases). The CDR3 has 13 amino acids. The germline gives CDR1 MNHEY, CDR2 SVGEGT. Deletions cut 8 bases from V and 3 bases from J, with 14 bases between. In nucleotides, the CDR3 is TGTGCCAGCCGGGACAACCTAGGCTACGAGCAGTACTTC. Translation gives CASRDNLGYEQYF.

The sample holds many counts of this clonotype. The V gene is TRBV7-9, the J gene TRBJ2-2; 8 nucleotides match TRBD1. V trimming: 5 bases; J trimming: 1 base; junction bases outside the gene matches: 3. CDR3 length equals 15 residues. Germline V gene data show CDR1 as SEHNR and CDR2 as FQNEAQ (reference sequence). CDR3 protein: CASSIGTGNTGELFF. Written as DNA, the CDR3 is TGTGCCAGCAGCATCGGGACAGGGAACACCGGGGAGCTGTTTTTT.

In this sample, this clonotype turned up many times. The chain has TRBV27 and TRBJ2-1, with 8 positions matching TRBD2. Trimming cost V 3 bases and J 8 bases; bases outside gene matches: 9. The CDR3 loop spans 15 amino acids. Germline loops: CDR1 MNHEY, CDR2 SMNVEV (reference sequence). CDR3 loop: CASSFGSGRVDEQFF. The CDR3 bases are TGTGCCAGCAGTTTTGGGAGCGGGAGAGTTGATGAGCAGTTCTTC.

This clonotype occurred many times. The V and J genes are TRBV27 and TRBJ1-1; TRBD1 is a possible D gene (6 bases). CDR1 and CDR2 (germline): MNHEY, SMNVEV (reference sequence). The CDR3 runs to 15 residues. Deletions cut 5 bases from V and 4 bases from J, with 17 bases between. In nucleotides, the CDR3 is TGTGCCAGCAGTCGATACACAGGGTCTGCCACTGAAGCTTTCTTT. Translation gives CASSRYTGSATEAFF.

This clonotype was observed at least ten times. The chain employs TRBV29-1 and TRBJ2-1; 11 bases are a match to TRBD2. The germline V gene encodes CDR1 SQVTM and CDR2 ANQGSEA. The CDR3 contains 15 residues. The V and J ends lost 7 bases and 7 bases, in that order; junction bases with no gene match: 12. The CDR3 loop reads CSGKLAGVSGNEQFF. DNA for the CDR3: TGCAGCGGTAAACTAGCGGGAGTATCTGGTAATGAGCAGTTCTTC.

This clonotype has a handful of counts. The chain recombines TRBV20-1 with TRBJ2-7; D may correspond to TRBD1 or TRBD2 (5 bases each). Trimming cost V 0 bases and J 5 bases, with 17 bases left between them. This CDR3 region has 15 residues. From germline, CDR1 is DFQATT and CDR2 SNEGSKA (reference sequence). CDR3 sequence reads: CSAREGIPGTHEQYF. CDR3 sequence (DNA): TGCAGTGCTAGAGAAGGCATACCGGGGACCCACGAGCAGTACTTC.

Ten or more counts support this clonotype. V gene TRBV27 combines with J gene TRBJ1-5, with D unresolved. Trimming removed 0 bases at V and 7 bases at J, with 13 bases between. Per germline, CDR1 MNHEY and CDR2 SMNVEV (reference sequence). The CDR3 extends over 15 amino acids. CDR3 protein: CASSLSLRVLQPQHF. The CDR3 region has the DNA TGTGCCAGCAGTTTATCGTTGAGGGTTTTGCAGCCCCAGCATTTT.

The gene calls are TRBV20-1 and TRBJ2-5; D unresolved. The CDR3 extends over 13 amino acids. Trimming took 1 base from V and 3 from J, leaving 9 bases between them. Germline V gives CDR1 DFQATT, CDR2 SNEGSKA (reference sequence). The CDR3 loop reads CSARGRTEETQYF. CDR3 nucleotides: TGCAGTGCTAGAGGCCGGACGGAAGAGACCCAGTACTTC.

This clonotype was recorded once. The V and J genes are TRBV27 and TRBJ2-3; possible D gene TRBD1, 5 bases. Trimming shortened V by 5 bases and J by 2 bases, and 14 bases separated the two germline ends. Germline-derived CDR1 and CDR2 are MNHEY and SMNVEV (reference sequence). The CDR3 is 15 amino acids. CDR3 in amino acids: CASSPARGNTDTQYF. DNA of the CDR3: TGTGCCAGCAGTCCCGCTAGGGGCAACACAGATACGCAGTATTTT.

This clonotype has ten or more counts. This sequence joins TRBV28 and TRBJ2-5; D is perhaps TRBD2 (5 bases). The germline V gene encodes CDR1 MDHEN and CDR2 SYDVKM. V was trimmed by 3 bases and J by 5 bases, leaving 10 bases between them. The CDR3 consists of 13 residues. Written as DNA, the CDR3 is TGTGCCAGCAGTTTGCGGACTCGGGAGACCCAGTACTTC. Translation: CASSLRTRETQYF.

Written as DNA, the CDR3 is TGTGCCAGCAGTCCAGAACCGGGGCCGAGCTCCTACGAGCAGTACTTC. Its protein is CASSPEPGPSSYEQYF. J is TRBJ2-7 and V is TRBV12-3 or TRBV12-4; tentatively, D is TRBD1 or TRBD2 (5 bases each). The CDR3 has 16 amino acids. The ends were cut back, 5 bases at V and 0 bases at J, with 17 bases in the middle.

To note about this clonotype: It may be a read error: a sequence one base away is much more abundant. The CDR3 DNA follows: TGTGCCAGCACCAACCCCCTAAGGGCGGGGGAGCAGTACTTC. Its translation: CASTNPLRAGEQYF. This rearrangement joins TRBV28 to TRBJ2-7; perhaps TRBD2 as D (6 bases). Germline CDR1 is MDHEN and CDR2 is SYDVKM. CDR3 length: 14 residues. Trimming removed 7 bases from V and 7 bases from J, with 20 bases in between.

The chain recombines TRBV24-1 with TRBJ2-7; D ambiguous. The CDR3 spans 14 residues. Germline CDR1 and CDR2: KGHDR and SFDVKD. The V end lost 3 bases, the J end lost 4 bases, and 12 bases lay between the germline ends. In nucleotides, the CDR3 is TGTGCCACCAGTGATGTCCGAGCCCCTTACGAGCAGTACTTC. Its protein product is CATSDVRAPYEQYF.

This clonotype was seen ten or more times. This chain links TRBV20-1 with TRBJ2-1; D is unresolved. Germline assignment: CDR1 DFQATT and CDR2 SNEGSKA (reference sequence). This CDR3 region has 14 residues. The V gene lost 0 bases and the J gene lost 9 bases, with 15 bases spanning the gap. The CDR3 coding sequence is TGCAGTGCTAGAGAGTTTTCCGCGGCGAGTGAGCAGTTCTTC. This encodes CSAREFSAASEQFF.

Ten or more counts support this clonotype. The CDR3, as DNA: TGTGCCAGCAGCCTTCTGGACAATGGCTACACCTTC. It translates to CASSLLDNGYTF. This chain uses TRBV3-1 with TRBJ1-2, with D possibly matching TRBD1 (5 bases). The germline gives CDR1 LGHDT, CDR2 YNNKEL (reference sequence). The length of the CDR3 is 12 residues. V gave up 4 bases and J gave up 6 bases, with 9 bases separating them.

The chain employs TRBV18 and TRBJ2-7; 9 nucleotides line up with TRBD1. In germline, CDR1 is KGHSH, CDR2 LQKENI. V shed 3 bases and J 4 bases; nucleotides not matched to a gene: 10. The CDR3 length is 16 residues. CDR3 sequence reads: CASSPRPGTGTYEQYF. CDR3 nucleotide sequence: TGTGCCAGCTCACCCCGCCCGGGGACAGGGACATACGAGCAGTACTTC.

Notes on this clonotype: A far larger clone is just one base off, so this is likely a read error. V is TRBV5-6 and J is TRBJ1-4; no reliable D call. The V end was cut by 4 bases, the J end by 4 bases, with 23 bases between. CDR3 size: 18 residues. Germline assignment: CDR1 SGHDT and CDR2 YYEEEE. The CDR3 region has the DNA TGTGCCAGCAGCCAAGATCCTCGAACGACGGGCCTTAATGAAAAACTGTTTTTT. It yields the protein CASSQDPRTTGLNEKLFF.

At least ten counts were recorded for this clonotype. The CDR3 sequence is CASSLDAGGLPQHF. The CDR3 coding sequence is TGCGCCAGCAGCTTGGATGCAGGGGGCTTGCCCCAGCATTTT. The chain joins TRBV5-1 to TRBJ1-5, with TRBD1 identical over 8 bases. There are 14 residues in the CDR3. V lost 0 bases, J lost 9 bases, and 5 bases stayed unmatched. Germline-derived CDR1 and CDR2 are SGHRS and YFSETQ.

This clonotype was counted at least ten times. This chain joins TRBV4-2 and TRBJ1-5, with TRBD1 matching 8 bases. The V gene's germline CDR1 is LGHNA and CDR2 YNFKEQ. The ends lost 5 bases at V and 7 bases at J; junction bases unmatched: 10. There are 15 residues in the CDR3. CDR3 sequence: CASSTMTGAGQPQHF. The CDR3 DNA sequence: TGTGCCAGCAGCACAATGACAGGGGCCGGACAGCCCCAGCATTTT.

This clonotype was observed at least ten times. The chain carries TRBV12-3 or TRBV12-4 and TRBJ2-1; possible D gene TRBD1, 6 bases. V was cut by 6 bases and J by 3 bases, with 9 bases left in between. CDR3 length: 13 residues. This chain's CDR3 is CASSRTDYNEQFF. In DNA, the CDR3 is TGTGCCAGCAGCCGGACAGACTACAATGAGCAGTTCTTC.

In this sample, this clonotype turned up a few times. The gene calls are TRBV5-1 and TRBJ1-2; 7 bases fit TRBD1. This CDR3 comprises 15 residues. In germline, CDR1 is SGHRS, CDR2 YFSETQ. The V segment lost 1 base and the J segment 4 bases; nucleotides outside the gene matches: 7. The CDR3 here is CASSLTGDRLYGYTF. CDR3 in DNA: TGCGCCAGCAGCTTGACAGGGGACCGCCTCTATGGCTACACCTTC.

Comment on this clonotype: It may be a read error: a sequence one base away is much more abundant. Since no conserved phenylalanine or tryptophan closes the CDR3, a read error is the likely cause. This chain joins TRBV11-2 and TRBJ1-1; D unresolved. Per the germline V gene, CDR1 is SGHAT and CDR2 is FQNNGV. The CDR3 spans 13 residues. V was trimmed by 5 bases and J by 5 bases, leaving 12 bases between them. The CDR3 DNA sequence: TGTGCCAGCAGCGCCCCGTTGCGGACTGAAGCTTTCCTT. Translating gives CASSAPLRTEAFL.

The chain joins TRBV2 to TRBJ2-1; 8 bases agree with TRBD1. V dropped 5 bases and J dropped 11; count of bases not matched to a gene: 2. The CDR3 runs 11 residues. From germline, CDR1 is SNHLY and CDR2 FYNNEI. The CDR3 sequence: CASSQGAQQFF. DNA for the CDR3: TGTGCCAGCAGTCAGGGGGCCCAGCAGTTCTTC.

The table lists this clonotype with many counts. The V call is TRBV12-3 or TRBV12-4, the J call TRBJ1-2; tentatively, D is TRBD1 (6 bases). V was trimmed by 3 bases and J by 8 bases, leaving 16 bases between them. This CDR3 is 14 amino acids long. The CDR3 coding sequence is TGTGCCAGCAGTTTCCACGCACAGGGTAACGGCTACACCTTC. Protein sequence: CASSFHAQGNGYTF.